This T cell receptor beta chain originates from a study of blood T cells in healthy people across ages. Whole-study context: About one barcoded beta molecule per two T cells was captured by template switching. Study outcomes and limitations: Per-million-T-cell TCR beta diversity fell roughly linearly with age. Using unsorted PBMCs precluded a conclusive naive versus antigen-experienced comparison.

CDR1 and CDR2 (germline): LGHNA, YNFKEQ. V was clipped by 1 base and J by 0 bases, with 11 bases between them. CDR3 length: 16 residues. Only a few counts were recorded for this clonotype. Its antigen is undetermined. The use of a sample-barcoded 5' primer and a J-beta primer mix characterized a second PCR of about 7 to 12 cycles. Tagging of each cDNA molecule was performed by a template-switch adaptor with 12 random nucleotides. MiXCR, applied by TCRdb to the 5' RACE reads, yields one record per CDR3 protein. The sample lists 1.4 million to 1.5 million distinct CDR3 sequences, 40% to 50% occurring once.

The chain recombines TRBV4-2 with TRBJ2-3; no firm D call. The TCR was taken from a woman aged 18-35 years in good health. Sequences were obtained from blood. The CDR3 DNA follows: TGTGCCAGCAGCCAAGTTCAGCACCCTAGCACAGATACGCAGTATTTT. Its protein product is CASSQVQHPSTDTQYF.